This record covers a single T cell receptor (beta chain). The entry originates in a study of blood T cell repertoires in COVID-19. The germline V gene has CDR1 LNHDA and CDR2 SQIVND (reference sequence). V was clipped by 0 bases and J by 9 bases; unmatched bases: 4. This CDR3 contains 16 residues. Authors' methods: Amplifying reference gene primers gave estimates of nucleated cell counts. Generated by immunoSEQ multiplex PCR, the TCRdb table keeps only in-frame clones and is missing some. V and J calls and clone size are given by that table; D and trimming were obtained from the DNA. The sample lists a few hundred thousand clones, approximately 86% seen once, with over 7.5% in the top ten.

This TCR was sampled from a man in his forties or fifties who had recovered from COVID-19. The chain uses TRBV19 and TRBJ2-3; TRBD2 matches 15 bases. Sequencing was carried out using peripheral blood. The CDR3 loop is CASSIEGLAGGRTQYF. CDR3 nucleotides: TGTGCCAGTAGTATAGAGGGACTAGCGGGGGGCCGAACGCAGTATTTT.